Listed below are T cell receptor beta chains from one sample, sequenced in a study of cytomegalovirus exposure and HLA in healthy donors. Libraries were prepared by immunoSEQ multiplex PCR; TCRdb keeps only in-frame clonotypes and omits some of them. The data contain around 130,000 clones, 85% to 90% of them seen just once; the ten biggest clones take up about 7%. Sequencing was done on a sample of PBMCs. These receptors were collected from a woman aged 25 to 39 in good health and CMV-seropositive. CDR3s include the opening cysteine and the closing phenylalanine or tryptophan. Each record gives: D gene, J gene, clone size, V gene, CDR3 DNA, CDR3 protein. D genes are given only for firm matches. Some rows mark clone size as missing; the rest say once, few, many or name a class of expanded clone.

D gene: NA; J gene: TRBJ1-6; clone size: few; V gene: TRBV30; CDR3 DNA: TGTGCCTGGTCCGGACAGATGCTTAGTAATTCACCCCTCCACTTT; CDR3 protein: CAWSGQMLSNSPLHF
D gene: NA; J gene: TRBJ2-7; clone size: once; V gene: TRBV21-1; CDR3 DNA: TGTGCCAGCAGCAAGGACGCATACAAGACAGGGGGCGCCCACGAGCAGTACTTC; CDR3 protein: CASSKDAYKTGGAHEQYF
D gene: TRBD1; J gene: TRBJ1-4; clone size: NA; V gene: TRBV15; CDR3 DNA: TGTGCCACCAGCAGAGATCAGGGACAGGGATATGAAAAACTGTTTTTT; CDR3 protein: CATSRDQGQGYEKLFF
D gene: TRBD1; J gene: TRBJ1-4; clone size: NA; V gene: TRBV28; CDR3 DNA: TGTGCCAGCAACCCTGACAGGGGGCCCCTGATTGGAGGTAATGAAAAACTGTTTTTT; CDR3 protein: CASNPDRGPLIGGNEKLFF
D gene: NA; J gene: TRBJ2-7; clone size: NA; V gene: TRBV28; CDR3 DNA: TGTGCCAGCAGTCTGCCCTCGCAGGCTTCCTACGAGCAGTACTTC; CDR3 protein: CASSLPSQASYEQYF
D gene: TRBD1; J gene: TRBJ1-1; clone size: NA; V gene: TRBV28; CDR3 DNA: TGTGCCAGCAGTCTCCCGGGACAGTTTAACACTGAAGCTTTCTTT; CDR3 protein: CASSLPGQFNTEAFF
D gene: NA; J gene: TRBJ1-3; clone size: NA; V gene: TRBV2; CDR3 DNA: TGTGCCAGCAGTGACCCCCGGAACACCATATATTTT; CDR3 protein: CASSDPRNTIYF
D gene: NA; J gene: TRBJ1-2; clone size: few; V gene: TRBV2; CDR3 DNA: TGTGCCAGCACCCCCGAGTCCAACTATGGCTACACCTTC; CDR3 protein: CASTPESNYGYTF
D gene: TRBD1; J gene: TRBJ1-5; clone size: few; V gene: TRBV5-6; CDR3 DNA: TGTGCCAGCAGCATTACAGGGGGTCTTTATCAGCCCCAGCATTTT; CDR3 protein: CASSITGGLYQPQHF
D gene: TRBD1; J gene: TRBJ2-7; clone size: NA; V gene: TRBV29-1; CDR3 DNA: TGCAGCGTTGGGACAGGGGCCTCCTACGAGCAGTACTTC; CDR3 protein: CSVGTGASYEQYF
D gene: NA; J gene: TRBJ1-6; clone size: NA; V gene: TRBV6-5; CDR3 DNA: TGTGCCAGCAGTTACGGAGGGATAGGACGCTCACCCCTCCACTTT; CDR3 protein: CASSYGGIGRSPLHF
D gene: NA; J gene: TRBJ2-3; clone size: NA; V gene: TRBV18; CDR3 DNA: TGTGCCAGCTCACCAGTACTAAACACAGATACGCAGTATTTT; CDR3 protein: CASSPVLNTDTQYF
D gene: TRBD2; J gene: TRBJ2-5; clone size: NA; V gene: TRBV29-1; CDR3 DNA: TGTTTCCCGGGGGGACTACAAGAGACCCAGTACTTC; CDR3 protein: CFPGGLQETQYF
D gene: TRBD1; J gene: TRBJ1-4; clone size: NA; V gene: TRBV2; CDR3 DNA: TGTGCCAGCAGTAAATGGACAGGGGAGAACGAAAAACTGTTTTTT; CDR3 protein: CASSKWTGENEKLFF
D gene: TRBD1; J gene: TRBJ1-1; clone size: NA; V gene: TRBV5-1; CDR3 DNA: TGCGCCAGCAGCTGGACAGGTTTCCAAGGGGAGACTGAAGCTTTCTTT; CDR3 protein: CASSWTGFQGETEAFF
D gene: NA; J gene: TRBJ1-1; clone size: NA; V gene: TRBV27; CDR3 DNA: TGTGCCAGCAGTCGATCCTCTCGACAGGTCTTAACCCCTGAAGCTTTCTTT; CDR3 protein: CASSRSSRQVLTPEAFF
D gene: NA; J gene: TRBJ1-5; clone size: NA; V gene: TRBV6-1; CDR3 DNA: TGTGCCAGCAGCGAACAGGTTTTAGTAAGTCAGCCCCAGCATTTT; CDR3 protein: CASSEQVLVSQPQHF
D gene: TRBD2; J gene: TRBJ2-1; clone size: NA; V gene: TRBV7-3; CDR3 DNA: TGTGCCAGCAGCACCCGGACTAGCGCCCAGCCCAACGAGCAGTTCTTC; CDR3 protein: CASSTRTSAQPNEQFF
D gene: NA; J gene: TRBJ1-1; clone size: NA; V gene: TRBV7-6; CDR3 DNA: TGTGCCAGCAGCTTAGTAGCTGGGACTCAGAACACTGAAGCTTTCTTT; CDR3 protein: CASSLVAGTQNTEAFF
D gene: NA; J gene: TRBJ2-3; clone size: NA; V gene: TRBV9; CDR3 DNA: TGTGCCAGCAGCGAGGGGGACAAGGATACGCAGTATTTT; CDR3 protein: CASSEGDKDTQYF
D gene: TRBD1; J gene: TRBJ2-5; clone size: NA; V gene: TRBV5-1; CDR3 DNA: TGCGCCAGCAGCTTGAGCACAGGGGCGCAAGAGACCCAGTACTTC; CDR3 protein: CASSLSTGAQETQYF
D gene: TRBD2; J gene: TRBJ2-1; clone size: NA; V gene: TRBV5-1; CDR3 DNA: TGCGCCAGCAGCGAAGGACTAGCGGGATTGGATGAGCAGTTCTTC; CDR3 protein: CASSEGLAGLDEQFF
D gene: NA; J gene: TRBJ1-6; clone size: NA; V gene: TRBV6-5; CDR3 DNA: TGTGCCAGCAGTTACTCTGGCACAAGCTATAATTCACCCCTCCACTTT; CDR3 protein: CASSYSGTSYNSPLHF
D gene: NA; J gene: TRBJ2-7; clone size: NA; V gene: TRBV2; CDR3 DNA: TGTGCCTTCGGGCCGCAGGGATATCTACGGGAGCAGTACTTC; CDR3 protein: CAFGPQGYLREQYF
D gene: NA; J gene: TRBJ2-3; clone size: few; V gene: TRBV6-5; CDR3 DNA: TGTGCCAGCAGTACCCGACAGAGCAAGAAGGAGTATTTT; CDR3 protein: CASSTRQSKKEYF
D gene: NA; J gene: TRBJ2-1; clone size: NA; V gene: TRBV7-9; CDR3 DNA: TGTGCCAGCAGCTTGACAGTTTACAATGAGCAGTTCTTC; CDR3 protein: CASSLTVYNEQFF
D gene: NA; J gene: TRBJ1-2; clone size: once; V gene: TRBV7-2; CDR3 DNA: TGTGCCAGCAGCTTAAATTTCGGCGGGTCCTATGGCTACACCTTC; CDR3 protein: CASSLNFGGSYGYTF
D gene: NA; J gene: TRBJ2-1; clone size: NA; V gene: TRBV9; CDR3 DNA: TGTGCCAGCAGCCCCCCACTTCACAATGAGCAGTTCTTC; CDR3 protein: CASSPPLHNEQFF
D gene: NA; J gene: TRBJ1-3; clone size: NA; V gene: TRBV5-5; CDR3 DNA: TGTGCCAGCAGGTCGCCGGGGGCTGGAAACACCATATATTTT; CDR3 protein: CASRSPGAGNTIYF
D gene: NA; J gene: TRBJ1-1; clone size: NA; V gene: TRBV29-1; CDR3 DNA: TGCAGCGTTGAGATTGCCCTGGGAGGTGAAGCTTTCTTT; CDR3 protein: CSVEIALGGEAFF
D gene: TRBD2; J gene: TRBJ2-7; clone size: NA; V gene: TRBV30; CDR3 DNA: TGTGCCTGGAGTGTCGGGACTAGCGGCTACGAGCAGTACTTC; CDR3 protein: CAWSVGTSGYEQYF
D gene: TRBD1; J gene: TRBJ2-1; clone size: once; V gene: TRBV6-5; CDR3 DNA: TGTGCCAGCAGTTACCAGGGGGTGCAGTTCTTC; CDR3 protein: CASSYQGVQFF
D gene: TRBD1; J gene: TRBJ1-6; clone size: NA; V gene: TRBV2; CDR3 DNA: TGTGCCAGCAGTGGACAGGGGGCGGACAATTCACCCCTCCACTTT; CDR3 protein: CASSGQGADNSPLHF
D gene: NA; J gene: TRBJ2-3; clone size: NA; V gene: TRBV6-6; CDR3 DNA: TGTGCCAGCAGTTACTGGGCGGGACCCACAGATACGCAGTATTTT; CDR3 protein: CASSYWAGPTDTQYF